Reported below is one T cell receptor (beta chain). No antigen is known for it. This CDR3 spans 15 amino acids. Trimming pared 3 bases from V and 4 bases from J, leaving 18 bases between. Germline V lookup: CDR1 GTSNPN, CDR2 SVGIG (reference sequence). Assay: immunoSEQ multiplex PCR; the TCRdb copy retains only in-frame clones and omits some. In the table there are around 23,000 clones, roughly 90% of which are singletons. This sample is drawn from a study of monozygotic twins with cystic fibrosis. On the study more broadly: With about 15 PCR cycles, barcoded libraries came from 3 to 3.5 micrograms of fragmented DNA. Study-level results: The repertoire was suggested to be naive-dominated, clonality median approximately 0.0093. In 13 of 16 pairs, V gene usage was closest to the co-twin's.

The source of this sequence is a girl aged 2 to 10 with cystic fibrosis. Sequenced sample: blood. V is TRBV30 and J is TRBJ1-1, with a tentative D call TRBD1 (6 bases). CDR3 in amino acids: CAWRLEQGVGTEAFF. CDR3 DNA: TGTGCCTGGAGGCTCGAACAGGGAGTTGGCACTGAAGCTTTCTTT.